This T cell receptor beta chain was captured by sequencing in a study of CD4+ T cells in melanoma. The method was immunoSEQ multiplex PCR; TCRdb's version includes in-frame clones alone and lacks a portion of them. The listing contains approximately 78 clones. The V gene lost 0 bases and the J gene lost 0 bases, with 8 bases spanning the gap. Germline V gives CDR1 GTSNPN, CDR2 SVGIG (reference sequence). The CDR3 is 15 residues long. The rearrangement joins TRBV30 to TRBJ2-2; D is ambiguous. This receptor was taken from a human donor with melanoma. Some clones in this sample may be carry-over from other donors' samples. The sequenced sample consisted of a T cell line or clone, from whole sample or a sorted T cell fraction (not recorded which). The CDR3 region is CAWSVAGTNTGELFF. CDR3 sequence (DNA): TGTGCCTGGAGTGTGGCAGGAACGAACACCGGGGAGCTGTTTTTT.